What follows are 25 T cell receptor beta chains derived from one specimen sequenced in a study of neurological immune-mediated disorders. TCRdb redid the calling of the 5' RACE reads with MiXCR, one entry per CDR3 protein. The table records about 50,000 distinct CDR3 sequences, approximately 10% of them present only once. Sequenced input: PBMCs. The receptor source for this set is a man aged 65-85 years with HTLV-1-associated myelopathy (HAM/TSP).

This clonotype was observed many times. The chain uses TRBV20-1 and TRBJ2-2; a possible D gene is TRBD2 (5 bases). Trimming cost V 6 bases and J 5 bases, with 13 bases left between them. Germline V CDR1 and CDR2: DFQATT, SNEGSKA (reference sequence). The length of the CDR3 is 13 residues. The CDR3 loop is CSADARGTGELFF. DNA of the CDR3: TGCAGTGCGGATGCTCGGGGAACCGGGGAGCTGTTTTTT.

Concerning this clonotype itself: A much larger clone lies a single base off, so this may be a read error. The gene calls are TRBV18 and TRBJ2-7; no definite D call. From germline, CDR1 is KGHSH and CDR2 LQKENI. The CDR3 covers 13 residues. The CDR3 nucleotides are TGTACCAGCTCACAAGACGCCGGCTACGAGCAGTACTTC. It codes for CTSSQDAGYEQYF.

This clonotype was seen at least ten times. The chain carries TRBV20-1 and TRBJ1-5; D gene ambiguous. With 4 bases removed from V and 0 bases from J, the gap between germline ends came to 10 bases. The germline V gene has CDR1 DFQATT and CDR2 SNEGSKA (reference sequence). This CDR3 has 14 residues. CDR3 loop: CSANVLNSNQPQHF. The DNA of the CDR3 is TGCAGTGCTAATGTGCTTAATAGCAATCAGCCCCAGCATTTT.

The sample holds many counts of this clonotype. The CDR3, as DNA: TGTGCCACCAGCTCAGAGGAGCAGCCCCAGCATTTT. It yields the protein CATSSEEQPQHF. V and J are TRBV15 and TRBJ1-5; D unresolved. The CDR3 extends over 12 amino acids. Trimming cost V 5 bases and J 7 bases, with 9 bases left between them. CDR1 LNHNV and CDR2 YYDKDF come from the germline V gene (reference sequence).

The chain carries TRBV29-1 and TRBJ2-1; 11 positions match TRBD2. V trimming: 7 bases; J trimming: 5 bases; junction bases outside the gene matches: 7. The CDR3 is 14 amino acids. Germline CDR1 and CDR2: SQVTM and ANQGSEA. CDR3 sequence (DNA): TGCAGCGCCCTTAGCGGGAGGGGCCACAATGAGCAGTTCTTC. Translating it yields CSALSGRGHNEQFF.

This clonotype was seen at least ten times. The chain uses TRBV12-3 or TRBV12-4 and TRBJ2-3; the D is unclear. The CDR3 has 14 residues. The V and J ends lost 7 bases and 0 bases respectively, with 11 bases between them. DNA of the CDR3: TGTGCCAGCACCCAGGATTCTAGCACAGATACGCAGTATTTT. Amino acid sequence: CASTQDSSTDTQYF.

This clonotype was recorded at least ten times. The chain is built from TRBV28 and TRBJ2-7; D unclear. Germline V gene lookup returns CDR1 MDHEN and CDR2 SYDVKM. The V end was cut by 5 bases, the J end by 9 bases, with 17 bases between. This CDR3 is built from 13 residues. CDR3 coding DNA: TGTGCCAGCAGTACCGGGCTCACGGAAGGGCAGTACTTC. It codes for CASSTGLTEGQYF.

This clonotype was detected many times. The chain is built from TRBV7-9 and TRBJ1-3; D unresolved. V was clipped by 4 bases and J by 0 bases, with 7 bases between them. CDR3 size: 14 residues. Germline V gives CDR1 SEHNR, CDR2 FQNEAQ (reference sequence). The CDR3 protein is CASSSTVSGNTIYF. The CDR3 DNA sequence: TGTGCCAGCAGCTCGACGGTCTCTGGAAACACCATATATTTT.

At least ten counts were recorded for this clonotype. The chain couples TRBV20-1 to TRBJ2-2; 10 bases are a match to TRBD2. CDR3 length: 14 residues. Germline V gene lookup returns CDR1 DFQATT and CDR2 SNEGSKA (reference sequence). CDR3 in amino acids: CGVSSGSVTGELFF. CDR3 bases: TGCGGAGTTTCTAGCGGGAGTGTAACCGGGGAGCTGTTTTTT.

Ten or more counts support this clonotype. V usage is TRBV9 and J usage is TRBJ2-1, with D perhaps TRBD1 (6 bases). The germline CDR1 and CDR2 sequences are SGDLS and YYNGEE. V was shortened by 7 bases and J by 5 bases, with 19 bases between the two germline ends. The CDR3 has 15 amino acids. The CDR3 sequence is CASSPAWTVNNEQFF. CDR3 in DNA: TGTGCCAGCTCTCCCGCCTGGACAGTCAACAATGAGCAGTTCTTC.

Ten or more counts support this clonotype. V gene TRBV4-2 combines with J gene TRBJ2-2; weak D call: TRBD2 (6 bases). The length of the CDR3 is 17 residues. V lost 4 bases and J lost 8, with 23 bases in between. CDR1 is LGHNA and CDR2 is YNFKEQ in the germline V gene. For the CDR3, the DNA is TGTGCCAGCAGCCCACAGGCCCCGACTAGTTTTCCTGGGGAGCTGTTTTTT. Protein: CASSPQAPTSFPGELFF.

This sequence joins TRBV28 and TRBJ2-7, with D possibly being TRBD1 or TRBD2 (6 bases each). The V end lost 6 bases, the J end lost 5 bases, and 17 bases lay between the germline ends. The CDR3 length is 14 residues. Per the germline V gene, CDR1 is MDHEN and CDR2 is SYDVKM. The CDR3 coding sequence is TGTGCCAGCAGCCAACACGGGGGCGGCCACGAGCAGTACTTC. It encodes CASSQHGGGHEQYF.

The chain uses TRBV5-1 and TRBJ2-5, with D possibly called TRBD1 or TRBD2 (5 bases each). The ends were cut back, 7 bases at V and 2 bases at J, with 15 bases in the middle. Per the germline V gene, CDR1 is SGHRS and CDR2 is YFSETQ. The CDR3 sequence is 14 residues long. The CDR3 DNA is TGCGCCAGCGGGACCCTGCGGTCTCAAGAGACCCAGTACTTC. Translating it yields CASGTLRSQETQYF. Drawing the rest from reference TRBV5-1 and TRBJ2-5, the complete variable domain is KAGVTQTPRYLIKTRGQQVTLSCSPISGHRSVSWYQQTPGQGLQFLFEYFSETQRNKGNFPGRFSGRQFSNSRSEMNVSTLELGDSALYLCASGTLRSQETQYFGPGTRLLVL.

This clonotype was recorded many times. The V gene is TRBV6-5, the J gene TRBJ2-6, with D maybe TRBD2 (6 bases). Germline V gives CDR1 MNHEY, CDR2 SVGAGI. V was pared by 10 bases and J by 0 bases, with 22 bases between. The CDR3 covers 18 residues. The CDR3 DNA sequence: TGTGCCACCTCCCGGGCGGGTAGCGGTAGCTCTGGGGCCAACGTCCTGACTTTC. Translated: CATSRAGSGSSGANVLTF.

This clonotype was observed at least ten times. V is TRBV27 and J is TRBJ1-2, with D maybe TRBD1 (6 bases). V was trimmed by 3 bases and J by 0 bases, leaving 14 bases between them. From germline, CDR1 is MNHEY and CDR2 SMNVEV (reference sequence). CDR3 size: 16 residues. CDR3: CASSFYPTGSNYGYTF. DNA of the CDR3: TGTGCCAGCAGTTTCTACCCGACAGGATCTAACTATGGCTACACCTTC.

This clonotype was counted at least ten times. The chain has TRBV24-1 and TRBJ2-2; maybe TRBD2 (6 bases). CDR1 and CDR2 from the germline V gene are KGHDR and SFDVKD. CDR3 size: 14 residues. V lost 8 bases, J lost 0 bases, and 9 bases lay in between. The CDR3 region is CATKAGPNTGELFF. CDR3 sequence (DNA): TGTGCCACCAAGGCGGGGCCGAACACCGGGGAGCTGTTTTTT.

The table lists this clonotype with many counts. CDR3 amino acids: CASSEWMGNSPLHF. The CDR3 DNA reads as TGTGCCAGCAGTGAGTGGATGGGGAATTCACCCCTCCACTTT. The gene calls are TRBV25-1 and TRBJ1-6; D ambiguous. The ends were cut back, 3 bases at V and 7 bases at J, with 10 bases in the middle. Germline CDR1 and CDR2: MGHDK and SYGVNS. This CDR3 has 14 residues.

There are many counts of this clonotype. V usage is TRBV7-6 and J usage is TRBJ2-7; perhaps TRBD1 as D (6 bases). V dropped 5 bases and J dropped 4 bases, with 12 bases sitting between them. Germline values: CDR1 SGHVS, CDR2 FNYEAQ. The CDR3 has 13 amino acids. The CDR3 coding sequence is TGTGCCAGCAGCCCCGGGACATTATACGAGCAGTACTTC. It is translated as CASSPGTLYEQYF.

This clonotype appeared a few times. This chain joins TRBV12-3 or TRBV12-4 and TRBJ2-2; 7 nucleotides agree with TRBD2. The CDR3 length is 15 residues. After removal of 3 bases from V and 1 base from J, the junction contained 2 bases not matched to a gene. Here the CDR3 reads CASSLRGLNTGELFF. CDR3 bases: TGTGCCAGCAGTTTGCGGGGGTTGAACACCGGGGAGCTGTTTTTT.

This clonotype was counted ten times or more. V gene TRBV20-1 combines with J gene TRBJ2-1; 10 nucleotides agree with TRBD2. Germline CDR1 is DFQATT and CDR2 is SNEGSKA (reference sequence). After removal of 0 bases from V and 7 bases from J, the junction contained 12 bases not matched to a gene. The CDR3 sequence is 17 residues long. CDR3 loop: CSARDSLAGVSINEQFF. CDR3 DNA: TGCAGTGCTAGAGATTCCCTAGCGGGAGTTTCGATTAATGAGCAGTTCTTC.

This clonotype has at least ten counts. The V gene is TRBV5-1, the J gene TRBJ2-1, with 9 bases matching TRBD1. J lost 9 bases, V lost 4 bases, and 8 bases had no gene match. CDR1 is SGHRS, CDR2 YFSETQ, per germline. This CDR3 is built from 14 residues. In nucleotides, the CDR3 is TGCGCCAGCAGCGCCGCGCAGGGACAGGGTGAGCAGTTCTTC. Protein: CASSAAQGQGEQFF.

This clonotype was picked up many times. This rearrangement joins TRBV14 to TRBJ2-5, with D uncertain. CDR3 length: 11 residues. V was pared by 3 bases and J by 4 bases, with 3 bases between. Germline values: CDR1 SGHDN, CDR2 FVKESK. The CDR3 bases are TGTGCCAGCAGCCACGGAGAGACCCAGTACTTC. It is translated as CASSHGETQYF.

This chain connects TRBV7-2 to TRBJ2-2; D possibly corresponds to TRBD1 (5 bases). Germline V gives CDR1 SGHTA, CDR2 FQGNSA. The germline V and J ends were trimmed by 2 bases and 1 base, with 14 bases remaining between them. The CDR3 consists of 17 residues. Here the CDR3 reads CTSSLRGSDMNTGELFF. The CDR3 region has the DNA TGTACCAGCAGCTTAAGGGGTTCGGACATGAACACCGGGGAGCTGTTTTTT.

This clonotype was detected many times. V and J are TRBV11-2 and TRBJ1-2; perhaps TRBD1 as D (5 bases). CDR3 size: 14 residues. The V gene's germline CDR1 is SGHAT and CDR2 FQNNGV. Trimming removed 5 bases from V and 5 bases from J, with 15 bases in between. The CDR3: CASSPTGGNYGYTF. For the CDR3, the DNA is TGTGCCAGCAGCCCAACAGGTGGTAATTATGGCTACACCTTC.

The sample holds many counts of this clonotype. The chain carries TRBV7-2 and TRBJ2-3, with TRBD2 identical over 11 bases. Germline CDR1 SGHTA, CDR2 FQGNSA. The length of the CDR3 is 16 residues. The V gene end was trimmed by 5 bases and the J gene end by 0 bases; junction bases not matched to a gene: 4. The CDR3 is CASSPTSGASTDTQYF. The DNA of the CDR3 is TGTGCCAGCAGCCCGACTAGCGGGGCTAGCACAGATACGCAGTATTTT.